These 16 T cell receptor beta chains were all obtained from the same sample, sequenced in a study of blood T cell repertoires in COVID-19. The data were produced by immunoSEQ multiplex PCR, yet TCRdb's version contains in-frame clones alone and is incomplete. The sample lists approximately 82,000 clones; 92% were seen once. Sequencing used peripheral blood. These receptors all come from a woman aged 60-75 years with active COVID-19.

V usage is TRBV19 and J usage is TRBJ1-1; 7 nucleotides agree with TRBD1. The V gene's germline CDR1 is LNHDA and CDR2 SQIVND (reference sequence). This CDR3 is 14 amino acids long. Trimming at V came to 5 bases and at J to 5 bases, leaving 8 bases not matched to a gene. The CDR3 is CASSQQGRGTEAFF. The CDR3 DNA reads TGTGCCAGTAGTCAACAGGGGCGAGGGACTGAAGCTTTCTTT.

The V and J genes are TRBV12-3 or TRBV12-4 and TRBJ2-1; 7 bases agree with TRBD2. Trimming took 6 bases from V and 7 from J; bases not matched to a gene: 6. CDR3 length equals 13 residues. The CDR3 nucleotides read TGTGCCAGCAGGGGGGAGGGCGGAAATGAGCAGTTCTTC. This codes for CASRGEGGNEQFF.

This chain uses TRBV4-3 with TRBJ2-3, with no clear D. Trimming left V 4 bases short and J 2 bases short, with 7 bases between. Germline assignment: CDR1 LGHNA and CDR2 YSLEER. The CDR3 length is 13 residues. CDR3 bases: TGCGCCAGCAGCCCCGAGAACACAGATACGCAGTATTTT. Its protein is CASSPENTDTQYF.

V and J are TRBV7-2 and TRBJ1-1, with TRBD1 matching 7 bases. Trimming cost V 6 bases and J 4 bases; bases outside gene matches: 14. Germline CDR1 reads SGHTA; CDR2 reads FQGNSA. CDR3 size: 16 residues. CDR3 region: CASRLGRQGEGTEAFF. CDR3 coding DNA: TGTGCCAGCAGGCTGGGGCGACAGGGAGAGGGCACTGAAGCTTTCTTT.

The chain combines TRBV5-6 with TRBJ2-7, with a possible D match to TRBD1 (6 bases). The CDR3 spans 14 residues. Trimming stripped 3 bases from V and 4 bases from J, with 14 bases between. Germline V gene data show CDR1 as SGHDT and CDR2 as YYEEEE. This chain's CDR3 is CASSSWTVSYEQYF. The CDR3 DNA reads TGTGCCAGCAGCTCTTGGACAGTTTCGTACGAGCAGTACTTC. Full variable domain (missing parts from reference TRBV5-6 and TRBJ2-7): DAGVTQSPTHLIKTRGQQVTLRCSPKSGHDTVSWYQQALGQGPQFIFQYYEEEERQRGNFPDRFSGHQFPNYSSELNVNALLLGDSALYLCASSSWTVSYEQYFGPGTRLTVT.

The chain couples TRBV18 to TRBJ1-1; the D gene is possibly TRBD1 (5 bases). Germline loops: CDR1 KGHSH, CDR2 LQKENI. The V end lost 5 bases, the J end lost 1 base, and 8 bases lay between the germline ends. The CDR3 is 13 amino acids. The CDR3 DNA sequence: TGTGCCAGCTCAACCGGGGGGAACACTGAAGCTTTCTTT. Its translation: CASSTGGNTEAFF.

This rearrangement joins TRBV28 to TRBJ1-6, with 9 bases lining up with TRBD1. The germline gives CDR1 MDHEN, CDR2 SYDVKM. With V trimmed by 6 bases and J by 10 bases, 10 bases remained unmatched. This CDR3 spans 15 amino acids. DNA for the CDR3: TGTGCCAGCAGCAAACTGGGACAGGGAAGGTCACCCCTCCACTTT. This translates into CASSKLGQGRSPLHF.

V gene TRBV4-1 combines with J gene TRBJ1-2, with 8 bases aligning to TRBD1. This CDR3 contains 16 residues. After removal of 1 base from V and 4 bases from J, the junction contained 8 bases not matched to a gene. Germline-derived CDR1 and CDR2 are MGHRA and YSYEKL. CDR3 coding DNA: TGCGCCAGCAGCCAAGTGGGGGCCGGGACAGGCTATGGCTACACCTTC. It is translated as CASSQVGAGTGYGYTF.

The chain is built from TRBV11-2 and TRBJ1-2; no firm D call. Per germline, CDR1 SGHAT and CDR2 FQNNGV. The CDR3 contains 13 residues. Trimming stripped 1 base from V and 6 bases from J, with 9 bases between. CDR3 in amino acids: CASSLVPTDGYTF. CDR3 nucleotide sequence: TGTGCCAGCAGCTTAGTCCCCACGGATGGCTACACCTTC.

The chain links TRBV7-9 to TRBJ2-3; tentative D call: TRBD2 (5 bases). Germline CDR1 and CDR2: SEHNR and FQNEAQ (reference sequence). V was clipped by 3 bases and J by 1 base, with 11 bases between them. CDR3 length: 15 amino acids. CDR3 DNA sequence: TGTGCCAGCAGCTTTCAGCGGCTTCGCACAGATACGCAGTATTTT. Residues: CASSFQRLRTDTQYF.

For the CDR3, the DNA is TGTGCCAGCAGCTACGGGACTGGCACAGATACGCAGTATTTT. Protein product: CASSYGTGTDTQYF. This rearrangement joins TRBV7-2 to TRBJ2-3; a possible D gene is TRBD2 (6 bases). This CDR3 spans 14 amino acids. V was trimmed by 4 bases and J by 1 base, leaving 9 bases between them. Germline-derived CDR1 and CDR2 are SGHTA and FQGNSA.

CDR3 sequence (DNA): TGTGCCACCAGTGATGGAATGGCGGGGCGGTACGAGCAGTACTTC. Residues: CATSDGMAGRYEQYF. The rearrangement uses TRBV24-1 and TRBJ2-7; weak D call: TRBD2 (6 bases). The CDR3 is made up of 15 amino acids. Trimming shortened V by 3 bases and J by 4 bases, and 15 bases separated the two germline ends. Germline V lookup: CDR1 KGHDR, CDR2 SFDVKD.

This clone was seen only once. This chain links TRBV11-3 with TRBJ1-5; perhaps TRBD1 as D (5 bases). Trimming took off 4 bases at V and 9 bases at J, with 22 bases between the two ends. CDR1 is SGHNT, CDR2 YENEEA, per germline. The CDR3 spans 16 residues. CDR3 amino acids: CASSSGGTGMGSPQHF. For the CDR3, the DNA is TGTGCCAGCAGCTCGGGAGGGACGGGAATGGGGTCGCCCCAGCATTTT.

With regard to this clone: Other DNA sequences in this sample translate to the same CDR3. The chain has TRBV9 and TRBJ2-7; D perhaps matches TRBD1 (5 bases). Germline CDR1 SGDLS, CDR2 YYNGEE. V was clipped by 0 bases and J by 1 base, with 8 bases between them. The CDR3 consists of 14 residues. DNA of the CDR3: TGTGCCAGCAGCGTAGAAGACAGTTCCTACGAGCAGTACTTC. Its translation is CASSVEDSSYEQYF. The full variable domain, in which reference TRBV9 and TRBJ2-7 provide the parts outside the CDR3, is DSGVTQTPKHLITATGQRVTLRCSPRSGDLSVYWYQQSLDQGLQFLIQYYNGEERAKGNILERFSAQQFPDLHSELNLSSLELGDSALYFCASSVEDSSYEQYFGPGTRLTVT.

The chain couples TRBV6-4 to TRBJ2-3; TRBD2 is a possible D gene (7 bases). The V end lost 6 bases, the J end lost 5 bases, and 18 bases lay between the germline ends. In germline, CDR1 is MRHNA, CDR2 SNTAGT. This CDR3 is 15 amino acids long. CDR3 in amino acids: CASRPTGGQEDTQYF. Here the CDR3 DNA reads TGTGCCAGCAGACCCACGGGGGGCCAGGAAGATACGCAGTATTTT.

This chain joins TRBV4-1 and TRBJ2-7; 9 bases align to TRBD1. The V gene end was trimmed by 3 bases and the J gene end by 5 bases; junction bases not matched to a gene: 8. The CDR3 is made up of 15 amino acids. Germline CDR1 is MGHRA and CDR2 is YSYEKL. The CDR3 spells CASSHLQGAKNEQYF. The CDR3 DNA reads TGCGCCAGCAGCCATCTACAGGGGGCGAAGAACGAGCAGTACTTC.